What follows describes a single T cell receptor beta chain. Its antigen is still unknown. Base qualities were left out, and no much larger clone turns up one base away. The sample originates from a study of early stage breast cancer tumors (dated by TCRdb to the late 2010s). Regarding the research as a whole: Of the roughly 15 invasive breast tumors, twelve were found to be estrogen receptor-positive, progesterone receptor-positive and HER2-negative. A read coverage of roughly 10-fold per sample was achieved on average. Of the roughly twelve ER+/PR+/HER2- tumors, eight were classified as invasive ductal carcinomas and four as invasive lobular carcinomas. A total of around 2.7 million templates, representing some 1,000,000 unique clonotypes, were detected across all samples. Findings and caveats that apply to the study as a whole: Repertoires from blood and normal breast were more alike than repertoires from blood and tumor, and in about 85% of the 16 patients, comparing each tissue with blood separated tumor from normal. Chain pairing and functional markers such as CD4, CD8 and FOXP3 were missed by bulk genomic DNA sequencing of unsorted cells. The small cohort size prevented analysis by tumor subtype. Enriched TCRB sequences shared across patients were found to be mostly commonly generated sequences that were unlikely to play an important role in the tumor microenvironment. About 2.5-fold higher T cell density and higher clonality were observed in tumors than in adjacent normal breast tissue.

The study profiled bulk TCR beta-chain repertoires in matched peripheral blood, tumor and adjacent normal breast tissue taken from some 15 patients with early-stage breast cancer. Before surgery, whole blood (roughly 4.5-10 mL) was collected into EDTA tubes and processed within 2 hours. Ficoll-Paque centrifugation in SepMate-50 tubes was used to isolate peripheral blood mononuclear cells. PBMCs were cryopreserved in roughly 90% FBS with roughly 10% DMSO in aliquots of about 1.7 to 4.5 million cells and stored in liquid nitrogen. The Qiagen AllPrep DNA/RNA Mini kit was used for genomic DNA extraction. Each sample was amplified as two independent genomic DNA replicates: around 0.45 ug for blood and roughly 1.5 ug for tumor or normal breast. Following the manufacturer's instructions, the ImmunoSeq Intro kit was used to carry out TCRB sequencing on genomic DNA. The multiplex PCR ran for 30 to 40 cycles using proprietary primers and spike-in control sequences for absolute quantification. Single-end 150-bp reads were used to sequence an 87-bp fragment spanning the CDR3 plus the flanking V and J genes. Seven samples, with two replicates for each sample, were multiplexed per lane of an Illumina MiSeq using version 3.0 chemistry. As for the authors' bioinformatics: The vendor's proprietary pipeline processed the raw data and merged both replicates into a single result for each sample. A clonotype was defined as productive rearrangements that share the same V-gene family, CDR3 amino acid sequence and J-gene segment. Clonality was computed as 1 minus the normalized Shannon entropy (Pielou evenness) of TCRB abundances. T cell density was estimated by dividing total templates by the number of input cells inferred from the DNA input amount. Recon was used with default parameters to estimate total repertoire diversity and clonality. A clonotype counted as tumor-enriched if its abundance in tumor exceeded 0.1% and was at least 32-fold higher than its abundance in normal breast. Held by TCRdb, this immuneACCESS table contains in-frame sequences only and omits some clones. Under half of the omission traces to an unresolved V gene where checked; the cause of the rest is unknown. V, J and clone size reflect that table, while D and trimming were determined from the DNA. The sample table records about 70,000 clones; about 85% of these occur just once. 4.7% of the sample belongs to the ten largest clones.

Spanning cysteine to phenylalanine, the CDR3 consists of 16 amino acids. Just CDR3 DNA is preserved here, 48 bases in frame from base 1. The germline V gene specifies SGHAT as CDR1 and FQNNGV as CDR2. Trimmed from V: 2 bases; trimmed from J: 1 base; junction bases lacking a gene match: 1. Sequenced sample: blood. The TCR comes from a person aged 40 to 49 with breast cancer. The chain joins TRBV11-2 to TRBJ2-2, and TRBD2 matches 10 of the central bases. The DNA sequence is TGTGCCAGCAGCTTAACTAGCGGGATGAACACCGGGGAGCTGTTTTTT. Translated, this is CASSLTSGMNTGELFF.